Detailed here is one TCR beta chain. Its antigen is undetermined. At one of its ends the junction is not consistent with the germline gene, which may arise from a read error. CDR1 and CDR2 from the germline V gene are MGHRA and YSYEKL. The CDR3 has 15 amino acids. After constant-region reverse-primer amplification, full-length variable regions underwent semi-nested PCR with Nested Universal Primer A. MiXCR, run by TCRdb on the 5' RACE reads, gives a single entry per CDR3 protein. The sample holds tens of thousands of distinct CDR3 sequences, roughly a quarter seen once. General study findings and limits: Greatest tumor Treg TCR overlap was with tumor naive CD4+ cells. The TCR gene usage of tumor memory CD4+ T cells clustered together with blood and lymph node memory CD4+ cells and with lymph node naive CD4+ cells.

Sequencing was carried out using memory CD4+ T cells sorted from blood. Stated subset: memory CD4+ T cells, CD4+CD45RO+CD25-. The chain joins TRBV4-1 to TRBJ2-7; D remains ambiguous. This clonotype originated in a female donor with breast cancer. For the CDR3, the DNA is TGCGCCGGCAGCCATTCCGAACAGAGTAACTACGAGCAGTACTTC. Its translation: CAGSHSEQSNYEQYF.